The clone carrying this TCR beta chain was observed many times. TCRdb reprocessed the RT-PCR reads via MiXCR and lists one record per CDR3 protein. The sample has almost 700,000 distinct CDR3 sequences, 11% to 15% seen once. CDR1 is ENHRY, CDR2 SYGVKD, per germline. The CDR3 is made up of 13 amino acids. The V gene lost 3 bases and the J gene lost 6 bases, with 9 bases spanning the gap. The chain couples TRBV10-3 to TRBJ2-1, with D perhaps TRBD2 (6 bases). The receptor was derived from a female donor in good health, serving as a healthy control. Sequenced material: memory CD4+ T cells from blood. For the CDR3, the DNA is TGTGCCATCAGTGAATACGGGGGCAATGAGCAGTTCTTC. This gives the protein CAISEYGGNEQFF.